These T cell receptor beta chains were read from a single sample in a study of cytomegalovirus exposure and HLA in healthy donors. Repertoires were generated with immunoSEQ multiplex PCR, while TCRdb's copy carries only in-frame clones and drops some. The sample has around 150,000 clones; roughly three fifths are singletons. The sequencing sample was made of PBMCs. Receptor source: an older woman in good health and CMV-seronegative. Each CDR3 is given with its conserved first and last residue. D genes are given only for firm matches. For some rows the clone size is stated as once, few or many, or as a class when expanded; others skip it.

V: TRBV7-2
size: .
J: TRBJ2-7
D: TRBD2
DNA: TGTGCCAGCAGCTTAGCGCTGGGGCGGGGGGCCTACGAGCAGTACTTC
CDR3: CASSLALGRGAYEQYF

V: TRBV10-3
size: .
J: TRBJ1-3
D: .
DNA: TGTGCCATCAGTGAGTCGACAGGTTTCTCTGGAAACACCATATATTTT
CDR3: CAISESTGFSGNTIYF

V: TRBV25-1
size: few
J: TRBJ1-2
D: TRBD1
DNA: TGTGCCAGCAGTGGGACCGGGACAGGGGGCGCGTTTCTCTATGGCTACACCTTC
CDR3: CASSGTGTGGAFLYGYTF

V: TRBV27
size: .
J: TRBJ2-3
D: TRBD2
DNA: TGTGCCAGCAGTACCCGGACTAGCGGGGGGAGGGATACGCAGTATTTT
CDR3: CASSTRTSGGRDTQYF

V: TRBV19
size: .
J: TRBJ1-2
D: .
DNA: TGTGCCAGTAGTCCTCAGTTGTCGCCAGGCTACACCTTC
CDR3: CASSPQLSPGYTF

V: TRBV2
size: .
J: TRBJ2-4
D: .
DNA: TGTGCCAGCAGTGCACAGGGAAACATTCAGTACTTC
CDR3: CASSAQGNIQYF

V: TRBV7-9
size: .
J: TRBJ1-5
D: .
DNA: TGTGCCAGCAGCGCGATCGGTTCTAGCAATCAGCCCCAGCATTTT
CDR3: CASSAIGSSNQPQHF

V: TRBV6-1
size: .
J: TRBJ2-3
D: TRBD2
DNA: TGTGCCAGCAGTGAATGGACTAGCGGGGGGGCAGATACGCAGTATTTT
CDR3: CASSEWTSGGADTQYF

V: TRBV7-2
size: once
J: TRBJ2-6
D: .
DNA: TGTGCCAGCAGCTCTATCGGGGTATCTGGGGCCAACGTCCTGACTTTC
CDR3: CASSSIGVSGANVLTF

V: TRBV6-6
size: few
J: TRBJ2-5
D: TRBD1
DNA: TGTGCCAGCAGGAGGGGGCTGACAGGGGGCGGAGAGACCCAGTACTTC
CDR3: CASRRGLTGGGETQYF

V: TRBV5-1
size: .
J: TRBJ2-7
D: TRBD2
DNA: TGCGCCAGCAGCCCCCAGGGGGGACTAGCTGTCTACGAGCAGTACTTC
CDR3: CASSPQGGLAVYEQYF

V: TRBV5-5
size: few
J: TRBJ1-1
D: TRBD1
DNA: TGCGCCAGCAGCCAAGACCGGGACAGGGGGCCAGAAGCTTTCTTT
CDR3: CASSQDRDRGPEAFF

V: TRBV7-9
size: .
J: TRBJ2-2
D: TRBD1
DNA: TGTGCCAGCAGCAATGACAGGGGAACGTACACCGGGGAGCTGTTTTTT
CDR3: CASSNDRGTYTGELFF

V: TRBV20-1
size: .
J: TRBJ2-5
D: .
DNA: TGCAGTGCTATAACGGGAGAGACCCAGTACTTC
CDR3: CSAITGETQYF

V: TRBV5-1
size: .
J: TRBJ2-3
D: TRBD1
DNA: TGCGCCAGCAGCTTGTTACTGACAGGGAGCACAGATACGCAGTATTTT
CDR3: CASSLLLTGSTDTQYF

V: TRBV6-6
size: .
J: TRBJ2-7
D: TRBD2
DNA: TGTGCCAGCAAGGTAACTAGCGGGGATTCCTACGAGCAGTACTTC
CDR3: CASKVTSGDSYEQYF

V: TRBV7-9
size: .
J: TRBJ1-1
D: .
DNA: TGTTCCAGCAGTTTTTCAGGGGTTAGGGACACTGAAGCTTTCTTT
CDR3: CSSSFSGVRDTEAFF

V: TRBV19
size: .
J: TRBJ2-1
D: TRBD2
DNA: TGTGCCAGTAGTATATTTGCTAGCGGGAGCTTGTACAATGAGCAGTTCTTC
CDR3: CASSIFASGSLYNEQFF

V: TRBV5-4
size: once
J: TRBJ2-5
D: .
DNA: TGTGCCAGCAGCTTCCGGGACAACCAAGAGACCCAGTACTTC
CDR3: CASSFRDNQETQYF

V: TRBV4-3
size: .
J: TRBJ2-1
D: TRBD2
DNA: TGCGCCAGCAGCCAAGAACCGGGACTATCCTACAATGAGCAGTTCTTC
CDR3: CASSQEPGLSYNEQFF

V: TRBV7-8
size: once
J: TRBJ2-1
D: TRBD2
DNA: TGTGCCAGCAGCTTATGGGGGGCAGGACTAGCCTTGACATACAATGAGCAGTTCTTC
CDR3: CASSLWGAGLALTYNEQFF

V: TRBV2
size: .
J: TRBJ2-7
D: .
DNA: TGTGCCAGCAGTGAAAACCCTAGCTACGAGCAGTACTTC
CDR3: CASSENPSYEQYF

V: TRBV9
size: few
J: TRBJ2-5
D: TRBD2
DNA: TGTGCCAGCAGCGTAGCGGGGGTGACGGGAGGGAGGCAAGAGACCCAGTACTTC
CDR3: CASSVAGVTGGRQETQYF

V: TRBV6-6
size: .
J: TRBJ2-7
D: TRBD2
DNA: TGTGCCAGCAGTTACGGGGAGGGTAGATACGAGCAGTACTTC
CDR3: CASSYGEGRYEQYF

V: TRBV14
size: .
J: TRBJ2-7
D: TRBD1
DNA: TGTGCCAGCAGCCGACAGGGTGGGCCCTACGAGCAGTACTTC
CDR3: CASSRQGGPYEQYF

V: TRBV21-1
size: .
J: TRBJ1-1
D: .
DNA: TGTGCCAGCAGCGGAGACCGAAACACTGAAGCTTTCTTT
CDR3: CASSGDRNTEAFF

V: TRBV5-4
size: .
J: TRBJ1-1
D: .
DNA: TGTGCCAGCAGCGCCGGTGCGTACACTGAAGCTTTCTTT
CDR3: CASSAGAYTEAFF

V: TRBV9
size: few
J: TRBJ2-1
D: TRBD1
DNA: TGTGCCAGCAGCGTGGACAGGGGCGTATACAATGAGCAGTTCTTC
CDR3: CASSVDRGVYNEQFF

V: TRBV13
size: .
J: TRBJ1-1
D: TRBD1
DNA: TGTGCCAGCAGCTTAAACAGGGGGCCCACTGAAGCTTTCTTT
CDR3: CASSLNRGPTEAFF

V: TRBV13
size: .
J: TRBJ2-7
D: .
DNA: TGTGCCAGCAGCTTAGAGGGGGACGAGCAGTACTTC
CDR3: CASSLEGDEQYF

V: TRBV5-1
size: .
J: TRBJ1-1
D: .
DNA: TGCGCCAGCAGGATTACAGGGTTCGGGATGAACACTGAAGCTTTCTTT
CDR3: CASRITGFGMNTEAFF

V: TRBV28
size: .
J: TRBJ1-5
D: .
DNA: TGTGCCAGCAGCCGCCAGGAACTTAGCAATCAGCCCCAGCATTTT
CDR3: CASSRQELSNQPQHF